The rows below give T cell receptor beta chains drawn from one sample of a study of CD8+ T cells in alopecia areata. Produced via immunoSEQ multiplex PCR; TCRdb's table is partial and in-frame only. The profile shows some 170,000 clones, about 67% of them singletons. The source was CD8+ T cells sorted from blood, collected at week 0. All receptors derive from a human donor with alopecia areata. CDR3s leave out the opening cysteine and the closing phenylalanine or tryptophan.

V gene	J gene	CDR3 protein
TRBV15	TRBJ1-6	ATSTLPAPRQPDSPLH
TRBV6-5	TRBJ2-5	ASSYSSGPETQY
TRBV2	TRBJ1-2	ALSSANYGYT
TRBV4-1	TRBJ2-1	ASSQVGAGGQVNEQF
TRBV27	TRBJ1-5	ASSLSFSDYQPQH
TRBV5-4	TRBJ1-1	ASTRNRGRATEAF
TRBV9	TRBJ1-2	ASSVDSGYT
TRBV15	TRBJ1-5	ATSSRTGDQPQH
TRBV14	TRBJ2-1	ASSHTSGYNEQF
TRBV29-1	TRBJ1-3	SVAGSSGNTIY
TRBV19	TRBJ2-7	ASSIRLAGGHYEQY
TRBV7-3	TRBJ1-2	ASSFPQGTFGKKFGYT
TRBV29-1	TRBJ2-7	SVNLRSGGGNPYEQY
TRBV13	TRBJ2-2	ASSRGQWNTGELF
TRBV7-9	TRBJ1-2	ASSFTGFSGYT
TRBV30	TRBJ1-1	AWSVWIGMNTEAF
TRBV11-2	TRBJ2-7	ASSSYEQY
TRBV9	TRBJ1-3	ASSVLFGGASGNTIY
TRBV29-1	TRBJ2-7	SAMGDRDNEQY
TRBV5-1	TRBJ2-1	ASSLGRDRGYNEQF
TRBV13	TRBJ2-7	ASSLGAIPGDEQY
TRBV7-9	TRBJ2-1	ASNTGYNEQF
TRBV19	TRBJ1-5	ASSIGPYSNQPQH
TRBV9	TRBJ1-1	ASSVGVTEAF
TRBV19	TRBJ2-7	ASSMGRNYEQY
TRBV30	TRBJ1-1	AWRGGFSGVNTEAF
TRBV10-3	TRBJ2-7	ASSYSSGDPYEQY
TRBV5-6	TRBJ2-7	ASSGRTYEQY
TRBV27	TRBJ2-3	ASSLSSEAGWAADTQY
TRBV6-5	TRBJ2-7	ASSKHKGYEQY
TRBV2	TRBJ2-7	ASSGTSVEQY
TRBV7-8	TRBJ2-5	ASSLPPGTGEETQY
TRBV13	TRBJ2-2	ASSSHVGPTGELF
TRBV7-6	TRBJ2-6	ASSLTSSGANVLT
TRBV25-1	TRBJ2-7	ASSEFGSYEQY
TRBV11-2	TRBJ2-3	ASSLVGGLADTQY
TRBV29-1	TRBJ1-2	SVKGHDNYGYT
TRBV13	TRBJ2-1	ASSFGTSGGEQF
TRBV2	TRBJ1-3	ASNGGNTIY
TRBV7-9	TRBJ1-6	ASSLNRSRNSPLH
TRBV27	TRBJ2-7	ASSFARTGNEQY
TRBV5-6	TRBJ2-5	ASSLDQETQY
TRBV13	TRBJ1-1	AAGQGGGSEAF
TRBV19	TRBJ2-2	ASSIVTGGTGELF
TRBV10-1	TRBJ1-5	ASSETGDQPQH
TRBV5-1	TRBJ2-5	ASSFEVVGETQY
TRBV27	TRBJ1-1	ASSLSTGVPWGTNTEAF
TRBV13	TRBJ2-5	ASSSRTGKETQY
TRBV4-2	TRBJ1-1	ASRGIGGRTEAF
TRBV5-1	TRBJ2-3	ASSLGGGSTDTQY
TRBV15	TRBJ2-7	ATSSTHATYEQY
TRBV13	TRBJ1-5	ASSLSGIGKPQH
TRBV29-1	TRBJ2-1	SLEVGQRREQF
TRBV4-1	TRBJ1-1	ASSTQTPRVPTRTEAF
TRBV7-9	TRBJ2-7	ASRGDRGLTESYEQY